The entry below describes one T cell receptor beta chain. Its antigen remains unknown. This entry comes from a study of blood T cells in healthy people across ages. Study-wide findings and caveats: Per million T cells, the diversity of TCR beta decreased roughly linearly as age advanced. Long-lived and aged donors differed, with more naive CD4+ cells and higher diversity in the long-lived.

Using a J-beta primer mix together with a sample-barcoded 5' primer, a second PCR was run for about 7 to 12 cycles. MiXCR, applied by TCRdb to the 5' RACE reads, yields one record per CDR3 protein. The table records about 1.6 million distinct CDR3 sequences, around 36% of them present only once. With 4 bases clipped from V and 2 bases from J, the junction kept 3 bases outside the gene matches. CDR1 is MGHRA and CDR2 is YSYEKL in the germline V gene. This CDR3 spans 15 amino acids. The origin of this receptor is a woman between 25 and 40 years old in good health. The genes are TRBV4-1 and TRBJ2-4; TRBD1 agrees at 9 bases. Sequencing was done on a sample of blood. CDR3 in DNA: TGCGCCAGCAGCCCCGGGACAGGGACCAAAAACATTCAGTACTTC. Translation gives CASSPGTGTKNIQYF.